Listed below are T cell receptor beta chains from one sample, sequenced in a study of T cells in Graves' hyperthyroidism and ophthalmopathy. TCRdb re-called the multiplex PCR reads through MiXCR, storing one row per CDR3 protein. The repertoire has hundreds of thousands of distinct CDR3 sequences, 15% to 20% of them found once; the top ten carry around 4%. The sample was blood. These receptors all stem from a woman aged 25 to 45 with Graves' hyperthyroidism. The CDR3 runs from the conserved cysteine through the conserved F or W. A D gene is named only where the DNA matches it firmly. Clone sizes are given selectively: once, few, many, or a class where the clone is expanded.

D gene: TRBD1; J gene: TRBJ2-2; clone size: NA; V gene: TRBV5-6; CDR3 protein: CASTEEGQVGTGELFF; CDR3 DNA: TGTGCCAGCACTGAGGAGGGACAGGTCGGCACCGGGGAGCTGTTTTTT
D gene: TRBD1; J gene: TRBJ2-1; clone size: many; V gene: TRBV11-2; CDR3 protein: CASSLLGTGTYNEQFF; CDR3 DNA: TGTGCCAGCAGCTTACTGGGGACAGGGACCTACAATGAGCAGTTCTTC
D gene: NA; J gene: TRBJ2-1; clone size: many; V gene: TRBV29-1; CDR3 protein: CSVSRGLRHNEQFF; CDR3 DNA: TGCAGCGTCTCCCGGGGACTTCGACACAATGAGCAGTTCTTC
D gene: NA; J gene: TRBJ2-5; clone size: NA; V gene: TRBV7-8; CDR3 protein: CASSFPRELGTQYF; CDR3 DNA: TGTGCCAGCAGCTTTCCCAGGGAATTGGGGACCCAGTACTTC
D gene: NA; J gene: TRBJ1-1; clone size: many; V gene: TRBV6-2/TRBV6-3; CDR3 protein: CASRPDIVGEAFF; CDR3 DNA: TGTGCCAGCAGGCCCGACATTGTGGGAGAAGCTTTCTTT
D gene: NA; J gene: TRBJ1-2; clone size: NA; V gene: TRBV29-1; CDR3 protein: CSVAPPEGGYTF; CDR3 DNA: TGCAGCGTTGCCCCGCCGGAAGGGGGCTACACCTTC
D gene: NA; J gene: TRBJ2-1; clone size: few; V gene: TRBV7-3; CDR3 protein: CASTLGLGGTYNEQFF; CDR3 DNA: TGTGCCAGCACCCTAGGTTTGGGGGGTACCTACAATGAGCAGTTCTTC
D gene: NA; J gene: TRBJ2-5; clone size: few; V gene: TRBV20-1; CDR3 protein: CSANLVKGHGTQYF; CDR3 DNA: TGCAGTGCGAATCTAGTGAAAGGACATGGGACCCAGTACTTC
D gene: NA; J gene: TRBJ2-7; clone size: many; V gene: TRBV11-1; CDR3 protein: CASSLRSSVQYF; CDR3 DNA: TGTGCCAGCAGCTTAAGATCCTCGGTGCAGTACTTC
D gene: TRBD2; J gene: TRBJ2-1; clone size: many; V gene: TRBV5-1; CDR3 protein: CASSLNSGGYEQFF; CDR3 DNA: TGCGCCAGCAGCTTGAACAGCGGGGGGTATGAGCAGTTCTTC
D gene: NA; J gene: TRBJ2-7; clone size: many; V gene: TRBV7-8; CDR3 protein: CASSPTKRAVSYEQYF; CDR3 DNA: TGTGCCAGCAGCCCGACCAAGCGGGCGGTGTCCTACGAGCAGTACTTC
D gene: NA; J gene: TRBJ1-4; clone size: few; V gene: TRBV7-2; CDR3 protein: CASSRGTLYNEKLFF; CDR3 DNA: TGTGCCAGCAGTCGCGGGACTCTTTATAATGAAAAACTGTTTTTT
D gene: TRBD1; J gene: TRBJ1-1; clone size: few; V gene: TRBV4-1; CDR3 protein: CASSQGLRGGDDTEAFF; CDR3 DNA: TGCGCCAGCAGCCAAGGCCTCAGGGGGGGGGACGACACTGAAGCTTTCTTT
D gene: NA; J gene: TRBJ2-1; clone size: many; V gene: TRBV6-1; CDR3 protein: CASSRTASGVHEQFF; CDR3 DNA: TGTGCCAGCAGCCGTACGGCGTCAGGGGTACATGAGCAGTTCTTC
D gene: NA; J gene: TRBJ2-1; clone size: few; V gene: TRBV20-1; CDR3 protein: CSATRDSLSYNEQFF; CDR3 DNA: TGCAGTGCTACTAGGGACTCCCTGTCCTACAATGAGCAGTTCTTC
D gene: NA; J gene: TRBJ2-7; clone size: NA; V gene: TRBV6-1; CDR3 protein: CATLVSYEQYF; CDR3 DNA: TGTGCCACCCTAGTATCCTACGAGCAGTACTTC
D gene: NA; J gene: TRBJ2-1; clone size: few; V gene: TRBV20-1; CDR3 protein: CSARVDGNEQFF; CDR3 DNA: TGCAGTGCTAGAGTCGACGGCAATGAGCAGTTCTTC
D gene: NA; J gene: TRBJ2-6; clone size: many; V gene: TRBV9; CDR3 protein: CASSVGSGANVLTF; CDR3 DNA: TGTGCCAGCAGCGTAGGCTCTGGGGCCAACGTCCTGACTTTC
D gene: NA; J gene: TRBJ2-3; clone size: few; V gene: TRBV7-2; CDR3 protein: CASSRPGGTDTQYF; CDR3 DNA: TGTGCCAGCAGCCGACCCGGGGGCACAGATACGCAGTATTTT
D gene: TRBD1; J gene: TRBJ2-5; clone size: few; V gene: TRBV5-1; CDR3 protein: CASSSNRGWAQETQYF; CDR3 DNA: TGCGCCAGCAGCTCGAACAGGGGTTGGGCCCAAGAGACCCAGTACTTC
D gene: TRBD2; J gene: TRBJ2-1; clone size: many; V gene: TRBV7-3; CDR3 protein: CASSSTSGLGSNEQFF; CDR3 DNA: TGTGCCAGCAGCTCGACTAGCGGTCTAGGGTCCAATGAGCAGTTCTTC
D gene: NA; J gene: TRBJ2-5; clone size: few; V gene: TRBV20-1; CDR3 protein: CSASRSYGTQYF; CDR3 DNA: TGCAGTGCTAGTCGGTCTTATGGGACCCAGTACTTC
D gene: NA; J gene: TRBJ2-1; clone size: NA; V gene: TRBV14; CDR3 protein: CASSQDRRGSARFF; CDR3 DNA: TGTGCCAGCAGCCAAGATAGAAGGGGATCGGCGAGGTTCTTC
D gene: NA; J gene: TRBJ2-7; clone size: NA; V gene: TRBV3-1; CDR3 protein: CASSQDVEQYF; CDR3 DNA: TGTGCCAGCAGCCAAGATGTCGAGCAGTACTTC
D gene: TRBD1; J gene: TRBJ1-5; clone size: many; V gene: TRBV10-3; CDR3 protein: CAISTGQGGQPQHF; CDR3 DNA: TGTGCCATCAGCACGGGACAGGGTGGTCAGCCCCAGCATTTT
D gene: TRBD1; J gene: TRBJ1-1; clone size: many; V gene: TRBV7-3; CDR3 protein: CASTQGGPEAFF; CDR3 DNA: TGTGCCAGCACCCAAGGGGGCCCTGAAGCTTTCTTT
D gene: TRBD1; J gene: TRBJ1-6; clone size: many; V gene: TRBV20-1; CDR3 protein: CSAEDRGLRNSPLHF; CDR3 DNA: TGCAGTGCTGAGGACAGGGGGTTGCGGAATTCACCCCTCCACTTT
D gene: TRBD1; J gene: TRBJ1-5; clone size: many; V gene: TRBV29-1; CDR3 protein: CSVGTGNNQPQHF; CDR3 DNA: TGCAGCGTCGGGACAGGGAACAATCAGCCCCAGCATTTT
D gene: NA; J gene: TRBJ2-1; clone size: NA; V gene: TRBV3-1; CDR3 protein: CASSQVREGVSYNEQFF; CDR3 DNA: TGTGCCAGCAGCCAAGTGAGAGAGGGAGTTTCCTACAATGAGCAGTTCTTC
D gene: NA; J gene: TRBJ1-3; clone size: few; V gene: TRBV29-1; CDR3 protein: CSVESDNLNTIYF; CDR3 DNA: TGCAGCGTTGAATCGGATAACTTAAACACCATATATTTT
D gene: NA; J gene: TRBJ2-1; clone size: many; V gene: TRBV3-1; CDR3 protein: CASSPLFSGDYNEQFF; CDR3 DNA: TGTGCCAGCAGCCCTCTTTTCAGCGGAGATTACAATGAGCAGTTCTTC
D gene: NA; J gene: TRBJ1-4; clone size: NA; V gene: TRBV24-1; CDR3 protein: CATSRGSSEKLFF; CDR3 DNA: TGTGCCACCAGTCGGGGGAGCAGTGAAAAACTGTTTTTT
D gene: TRBD1; J gene: TRBJ2-1; clone size: many; V gene: TRBV6-6; CDR3 protein: CASSYRGTGGRDEQFF; CDR3 DNA: TGTGCCAGCAGTTACCGCGGGACAGGGGGTCGGGATGAGCAGTTCTTC
D gene: TRBD2; J gene: TRBJ2-7; clone size: NA; V gene: TRBV20-1; CDR3 protein: CSAPVGRSSYEQYF; CDR3 DNA: TGCAGTGCCCCCGTCGGGAGGAGCTCCTACGAGCAGTACTTC
D gene: NA; J gene: TRBJ1-5; clone size: few; V gene: TRBV7-9; CDR3 protein: CASSLGAGRPQHF; CDR3 DNA: TGTGCCAGCAGCTTAGGTGCAGGCAGGCCCCAGCATTTT
D gene: NA; J gene: TRBJ2-7; clone size: many; V gene: TRBV9; CDR3 protein: CASSVDSQLNEQYF; CDR3 DNA: TGTGCCAGCAGCGTAGACAGTCAACTTAACGAGCAGTACTTC
D gene: NA; J gene: TRBJ2-3; clone size: NA; V gene: TRBV5-1; CDR3 protein: CASSTSSLTDTQYF; CDR3 DNA: TGCGCCAGCAGCACGAGTTCCCTCACAGATACGCAGTATTTT
D gene: NA; J gene: TRBJ2-3; clone size: few; V gene: TRBV6-1; CDR3 protein: CASSLTSSSNTDTQYF; CDR3 DNA: TGTGCCAGCAGTCTTACTAGCTCTTCAAACACAGATACGCAGTATTTT
D gene: TRBD1; J gene: TRBJ1-6; clone size: few; V gene: TRBV9; CDR3 protein: CASSATGGSGSPLHF; CDR3 DNA: TGTGCCAGCAGCGCGACAGGGGGCAGTGGTTCACCCCTCCACTTT
D gene: TRBD2; J gene: TRBJ2-7; clone size: many; V gene: TRBV28; CDR3 protein: CASRTGTSSYEQYF; CDR3 DNA: TGTGCCAGCAGGACTGGGACTAGCTCCTACGAGCAGTACTTC
D gene: TRBD1; J gene: TRBJ1-4; clone size: few; V gene: TRBV20-1; CDR3 protein: CSASPPPDRGGIPTNEKLFF; CDR3 DNA: TGCAGTGCTAGCCCCCCACCGGACAGGGGAGGTATTCCAACTAATGAAAAACTGTTTTTT
D gene: NA; J gene: TRBJ2-6; clone size: NA; V gene: TRBV25-1; CDR3 protein: CASSADSGASVLTF; CDR3 DNA: TGTGCCAGCAGTGCCGACTCTGGGGCCAGCGTCCTGACTTTC
D gene: TRBD1; J gene: TRBJ2-7; clone size: few; V gene: TRBV28; CDR3 protein: CASSTGGLYEQYF; CDR3 DNA: TGTGCCAGCAGTACAGGGGGCTTGTACGAGCAGTACTTC
D gene: NA; J gene: TRBJ2-7; clone size: many; V gene: TRBV30; CDR3 protein: CAWSLGGSSDEQYF; CDR3 DNA: TGTGCCTGGAGCCTTGGGGGGAGTTCCGACGAGCAGTACTTC
D gene: NA; J gene: TRBJ2-7; clone size: few; V gene: TRBV6-1; CDR3 protein: CASSQGNNEQYF; CDR3 DNA: TGTGCCAGCAGTCAAGGGAACAACGAGCAGTACTTC
D gene: NA; J gene: TRBJ2-3; clone size: NA; V gene: TRBV5-6; CDR3 protein: CASSLYLAGRWLGRVTDTQYF; CDR3 DNA: TGTGCCAGCAGCTTATATCTGGCAGGGAGGTGGCTAGGACGAGTCACAGATACGCAGTATTTT
D gene: NA; J gene: TRBJ2-5; clone size: NA; V gene: TRBV20-1; CDR3 protein: CSAARGGETQYF; CDR3 DNA: TGCAGTGCCGCACGGGGAGGAGAGACCCAGTACTTC
D gene: NA; J gene: TRBJ2-1; clone size: NA; V gene: TRBV19; CDR3 protein: CASNMLRGGEQFF; CDR3 DNA: TGTGCCAGTAATATGCTCAGGGGAGGTGAGCAGTTCTTC
D gene: NA; J gene: TRBJ2-4; clone size: many; V gene: TRBV7-2; CDR3 protein: CASSLDFSGWAAKNIQYF; CDR3 DNA: TGTGCCAGCAGCTTAGATTTTTCGGGGTGGGCAGCCAAAAACATTCAGTACTTC
D gene: NA; J gene: TRBJ2-3; clone size: many; V gene: TRBV11-2; CDR3 protein: CASSLVPGADTQYF; CDR3 DNA: TGTGCCAGCAGCTTAGTTCCGGGAGCAGATACGCAGTATTTT
D gene: NA; J gene: TRBJ2-1; clone size: few; V gene: TRBV29-1; CDR3 protein: CSVEEGISGTYNEQFF; CDR3 DNA: TGCAGCGTTGAAGAAGGAATTAGCGGTACCTACAATGAGCAGTTCTTC
D gene: NA; J gene: TRBJ2-7; clone size: many; V gene: TRBV6-2/TRBV6-3; CDR3 protein: CASSLDSLSPYEQYF; CDR3 DNA: TGTGCCAGCAGCCTGGACAGCTTGAGTCCCTACGAGCAGTACTTC
D gene: TRBD1; J gene: TRBJ1-2; clone size: NA; V gene: TRBV5-5; CDR3 protein: CASSLTGADNYGYTF; CDR3 DNA: TGTGCCAGCAGCTTGACAGGGGCCGATAACTATGGCTACACCTTC
D gene: NA; J gene: TRBJ2-7; clone size: many; V gene: TRBV18; CDR3 protein: CASSPQGQGADEQYF; CDR3 DNA: TGTGCCAGCTCACCCCAAGGGCAAGGGGCCGACGAGCAGTACTTC
D gene: NA; J gene: TRBJ1-1; clone size: few; V gene: TRBV5-5; CDR3 protein: CASSRGVKAFF; CDR3 DNA: TGTGCCAGCAGCCGAGGTGTCAAAGCTTTCTTT
D gene: NA; J gene: TRBJ1-1; clone size: many; V gene: TRBV29-1; CDR3 protein: CSSGEMRTEAFF; CDR3 DNA: TGCAGCTCAGGGGAAATGAGGACTGAAGCTTTCTTT
D gene: NA; J gene: TRBJ2-2; clone size: many; V gene: TRBV7-8; CDR3 protein: CASSPRQTGELFF; CDR3 DNA: TGTGCCAGCAGCCCGCGACAGACCGGGGAGCTGTTTTTT
D gene: TRBD1; J gene: TRBJ1-3; clone size: NA; V gene: TRBV7-6; CDR3 protein: CASSSDRGPRNTIYF; CDR3 DNA: TGTGCCAGCAGTTCTGACAGGGGGCCTAGAAACACCATATATTTT
D gene: TRBD2; J gene: TRBJ2-1; clone size: many; V gene: TRBV27; CDR3 protein: CASSLWGLAGGAEQFF; CDR3 DNA: TGTGCCAGCAGTTTATGGGGACTAGCGGGAGGGGCTGAGCAGTTCTTC
D gene: TRBD2; J gene: TRBJ2-3; clone size: many; V gene: TRBV20-1; CDR3 protein: CSARGRGGSTDTQYF; CDR3 DNA: TGCAGTGCTAGAGGACGCGGGGGAAGCACAGATACGCAGTATTTT